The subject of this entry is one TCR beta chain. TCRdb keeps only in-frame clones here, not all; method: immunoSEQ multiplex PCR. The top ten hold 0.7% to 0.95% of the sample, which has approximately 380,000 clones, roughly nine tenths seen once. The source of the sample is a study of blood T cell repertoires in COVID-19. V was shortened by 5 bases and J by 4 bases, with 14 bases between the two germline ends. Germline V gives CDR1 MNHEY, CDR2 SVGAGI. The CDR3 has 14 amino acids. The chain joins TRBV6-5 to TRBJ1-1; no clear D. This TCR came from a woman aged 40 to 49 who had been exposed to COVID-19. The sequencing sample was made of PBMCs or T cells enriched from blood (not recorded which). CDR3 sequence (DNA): TGTGCCAGCAGTCCGAGAGGAGGAGGCACTGAAGCTTTCTTT. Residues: CASSPRGGGTEAFF.